The sequence of this T cell receptor beta chain was determined in a study of blood T cell repertoires in COVID-19. Study at large: Acute-phase and convalescent COVID-19 samples originated in the United States, Italy and Spain. Sources were T cells, B-cell-depleted T cells, or PBMCs; the material itself was cDNA or gDNA.

In the original processing: The assay estimated nucleated cells by amplifying reference gene primers. TCRdb's copy holds only in-frame clones and misses some; the assay was immunoSEQ multiplex PCR. That table supplies the V and J calls and clone size; D and trimming were determined from the DNA. The sample consists of roughly 250,000 clones, 88% of them appearing once. J lost 9 bases, V lost 8 bases, and 11 bases had no gene match. The CDR3 sequence is 13 residues long. Germline V gene data show CDR1 as MNHEY and CDR2 as SVGAGI. The chain couples TRBV6-5 to TRBJ1-2; 8 bases match TRBD1. Material for sequencing was peripheral blood. This receptor was obtained from a woman in her 40s who had recovered from COVID-19. DNA of the CDR3: TGTGCCAGCGGGGGGGCAGGGGGCGCGAGCTACACCTTC. It codes for CASGGAGGASYTF.